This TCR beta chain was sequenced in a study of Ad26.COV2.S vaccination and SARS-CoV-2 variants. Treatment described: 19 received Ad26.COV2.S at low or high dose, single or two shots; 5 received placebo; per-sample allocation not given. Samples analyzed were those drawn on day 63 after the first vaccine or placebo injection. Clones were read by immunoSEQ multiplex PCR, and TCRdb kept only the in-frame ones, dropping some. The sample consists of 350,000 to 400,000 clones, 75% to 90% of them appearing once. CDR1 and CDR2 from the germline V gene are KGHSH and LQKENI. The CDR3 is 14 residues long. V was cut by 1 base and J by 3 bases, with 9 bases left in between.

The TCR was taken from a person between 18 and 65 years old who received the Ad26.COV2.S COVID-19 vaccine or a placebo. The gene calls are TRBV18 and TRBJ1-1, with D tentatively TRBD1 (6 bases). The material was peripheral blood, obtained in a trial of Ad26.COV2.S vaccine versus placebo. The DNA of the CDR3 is TGTGCCAGCTCACCACAGGGGGGAGACACTGAAGCTTTCTTT. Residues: CASSPQGGDTEAFF. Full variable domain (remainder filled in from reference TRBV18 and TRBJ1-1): NAGVMQNPRHLVRRRGQEARLRCSPMKGHSHVYWYRQLPEEGLKFMVYLQKENIIDESGMPKERFSAEFPKEGPSILRIQQVVRGDSAAYFCASSPQGGDTEAFFGQGTRLTVV.